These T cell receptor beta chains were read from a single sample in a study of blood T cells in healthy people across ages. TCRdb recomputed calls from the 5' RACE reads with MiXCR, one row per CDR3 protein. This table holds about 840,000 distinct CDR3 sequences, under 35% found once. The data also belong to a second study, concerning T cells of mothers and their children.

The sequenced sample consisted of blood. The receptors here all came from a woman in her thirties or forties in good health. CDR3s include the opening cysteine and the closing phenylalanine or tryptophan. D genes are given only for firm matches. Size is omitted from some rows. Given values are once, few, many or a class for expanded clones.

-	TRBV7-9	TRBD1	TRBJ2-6	TGTGCCAGCACCACCGGGACAGGGGACGCCACGAGCTCTGGGGCCAACGTCCTGACTTTC	CASTTGTGDATSSGANVLTF
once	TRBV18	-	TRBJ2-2	TGTGCCAGCTCACCGGTTCGTGTAGCAGGGTCCACCGGGGAGCTGTTTTTT	CASSPVRVAGSTGELFF
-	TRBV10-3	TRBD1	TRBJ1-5	TGTGCCATCAGGGGACAGGGGGACAATCAGCCCCAGCATTTT	CAIRGQGDNQPQHF
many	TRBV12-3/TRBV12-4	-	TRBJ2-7	TGTGCCAGCAGTTTCGGGACCCGGAACTACGAGCAGTACTTC	CASSFGTRNYEQYF
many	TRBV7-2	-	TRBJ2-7	TGTGCCAGCAGCGTGAGGGTTAATGATAAGCAGTACTTC	CASSVRVNDKQYF
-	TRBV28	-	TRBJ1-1	TGTGCCAGCAGCTCGACAGGAGGGGTACGAACTGAAGCTTTCTTT	CASSSTGGVRTEAFF
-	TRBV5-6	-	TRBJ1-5	TGTGCCAGCAGCTTTCAAGGGCAGAATCAGCCCCAGCATTTT	CASSFQGQNQPQHF
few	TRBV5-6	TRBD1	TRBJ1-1	TGTGCCAGCAGCTTGGGACAGGGGAGGATTAACACTGAAGCTTTCTTT	CASSLGQGRINTEAFF
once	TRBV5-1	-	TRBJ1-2	TGCGCCAGCAGCGCAGGACACCTCTATGGCTACACCTTC	CASSAGHLYGYTF
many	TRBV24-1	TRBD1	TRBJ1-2	TGTGCCACCAGTGAGGGACAGTATGGCTACACCTTC	CATSEGQYGYTF
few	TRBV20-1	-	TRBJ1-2	TGCAGTGCTAGAGATTATGGCAGGGAAAAGCTCTACTATGGCTACACCTTC	CSARDYGREKLYYGYTF
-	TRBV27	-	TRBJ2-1	TGTGCCAGCAGTTCCCGGGTCTCGGTATACAATGAGCAGTTCTTC	CASSSRVSVYNEQFF
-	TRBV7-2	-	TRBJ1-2	TGTGCCAGCAGCTTAGACAGGGAAAAGCGGTATGGCTACACCTTC	CASSLDREKRYGYTF
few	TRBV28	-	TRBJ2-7	TGTGCCAGCAGTTTGGGAGAGGGGTCCCTCTACGAGCAGTACTTC	CASSLGEGSLYEQYF
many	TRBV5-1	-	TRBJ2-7	TGCGCCAGCAGACTATACTCTGTGGACGAGCAGTACTTC	CASRLYSVDEQYF
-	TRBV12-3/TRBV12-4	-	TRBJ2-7	TGTGCCAGCAGTTCCTCACACAACCGGGACTGGAGCACCGAGCAGTACTTC	CASSSSHNRDWSTEQYF
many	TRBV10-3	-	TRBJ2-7	TGTGCCATCAAGGGGACATCAAATTACGAGCAGTACTTC	CAIKGTSNYEQYF
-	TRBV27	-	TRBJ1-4	TGTGCCAGCAGTCAGAGGGGGGGAGCAACTAATGAAAAACTGTTTTTT	CASSQRGGATNEKLFF
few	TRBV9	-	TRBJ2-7	TGTGCCAGCAACGTGGGCCCCGGGACACTCTCCTACGAGCAGTACTTC	CASNVGPGTLSYEQYF
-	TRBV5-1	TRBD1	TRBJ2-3	TGCGTCAGCAGCACTCGACAGGGGAGGTCAGATACGCAGTATTTT	CVSSTRQGRSDTQYF
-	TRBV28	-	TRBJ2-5	TGTGCCAGCAGTTTAAGGACCCCCCCGGAGACCCAGTACTTC	CASSLRTPPETQYF
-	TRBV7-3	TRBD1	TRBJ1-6	TGTGCCAGCAGCTTAAGACAGGGTGGACCCCTCCACTTT	CASSLRQGGPLHF
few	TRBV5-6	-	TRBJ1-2	TGTGCCAGCAGCTTGGTGGGGGGAAGGTTCAGTGGCTACACCTTC	CASSLVGGRFSGYTF
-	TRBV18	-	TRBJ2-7	TGTGCCAGCTCACCACGGTCGGTGCTGCTCTACGAGCAGTACTTC	CASSPRSVLLYEQYF
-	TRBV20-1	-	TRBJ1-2	TGCAGTGCACTTCCATTCCGAGATAACTATGGCTACACCTTC	CSALPFRDNYGYTF
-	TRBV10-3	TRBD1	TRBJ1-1	TGTGCCATCAGTGAGCGCGGACAGGGTGAAGCTTTCTTT	CAISERGQGEAFF
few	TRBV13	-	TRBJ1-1	TGTGCCAGCAGGGATACGGAGTTGAACACTGAAGCTTTCTTT	CASRDTELNTEAFF
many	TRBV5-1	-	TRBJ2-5	TGCGCCAGCAGCCCCAGGACAGATCAAGAGACCCAGTACTTC	CASSPRTDQETQYF
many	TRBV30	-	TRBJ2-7	TGTGCCTGGAGATCACCGGGCTTTGGCGTCTACGAGCAGTACTTC	CAWRSPGFGVYEQYF
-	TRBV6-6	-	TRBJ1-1	TGTGCCAGCAGAGGAAGGGAAATGAACACTGAAGCTTTCTTT	CASRGREMNTEAFF
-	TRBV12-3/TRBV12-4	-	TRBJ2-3	TGTGCCAGCAGTCCCGCCAGTGCTAGTCCAGATGCGCAATATTTT	CASSPASASPDAQYF
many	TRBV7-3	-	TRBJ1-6	TGTGCCAGCAGCTTACGAGACAGACCCTCCTCACCCCTCCACTTT	CASSLRDRPSSPLHF
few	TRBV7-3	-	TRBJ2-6	TGTGCCAGCAGCCCAATGGGTTCGGGGGCCAACGTCCTGACTTTC	CASSPMGSGANVLTF
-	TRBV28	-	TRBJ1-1	TGTGCCAGCAGTTTTCAGTTATGGAACACTGAAGCTTTCTTT	CASSFQLWNTEAFF
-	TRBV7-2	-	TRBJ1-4	TGTGCCAGCAGCCCACGGAATAATGAAAAACTGTTTTTT	CASSPRNNEKLFF
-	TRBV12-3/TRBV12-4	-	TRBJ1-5	TGTGCCAGCAACAGTGGTTTGGGCAATCAGCCCCAGCATTTT	CASNSGLGNQPQHF
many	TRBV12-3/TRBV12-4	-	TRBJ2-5	TGTGCCAGCAGCATTGCAGGGTTGGGAGAGACCCAGTACTTC	CASSIAGLGETQYF
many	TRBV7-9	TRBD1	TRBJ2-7	TGTGCCAGCAGCTTATGGGACAGGGGATACGAGCAGTACTTC	CASSLWDRGYEQYF
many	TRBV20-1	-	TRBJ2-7	TGCAGTGCTAGCTATCACATGGCCTACGAGCAGTACTTC	CSASYHMAYEQYF
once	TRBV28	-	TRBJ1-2	TGTGCCAGCAGTTTCTTCTCCAGGGAGCTGGTGAACTATGGCTACACCTTC	CASSFFSRELVNYGYTF
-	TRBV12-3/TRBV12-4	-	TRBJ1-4	TGTGTCAGCAGTTTAATCGGAAGGGAAAAACGGTTTTTT	CVSSLIGREKRFF
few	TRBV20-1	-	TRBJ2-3	TGCAGTGCTAGAGTTGGGTCCTCGGGATCAGATACGCAGTATTTT	CSARVGSSGSDTQYF
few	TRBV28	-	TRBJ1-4	TGTGCCAGCAGTGATCAAGTAGACCGCCTGGGGAATGAAAAACTGTTTTTT	CASSDQVDRLGNEKLFF
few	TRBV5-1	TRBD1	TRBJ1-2	TGCGCCAGCAGCTCAACAGGGGGCGCAGGGGGCGGCTACACCTTC	CASSSTGGAGGGYTF
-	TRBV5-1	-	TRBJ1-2	TGCGCCAGCAGCTTGGCCGGGCAGGGCCCTCCTGGGGGCTACACCTTC	CASSLAGQGPPGGYTF
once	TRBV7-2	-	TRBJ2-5	TGTGCCAGCAGCTCTCTCCCGGGACTCGAACGAGAGACCCAGTACTTC	CASSSLPGLERETQYF
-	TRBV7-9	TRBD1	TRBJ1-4	TGTGCCAGCAGCTTAGGGGGGACAGGAGTTCTTAACGAAAAACTGTTTTTT	CASSLGGTGVLNEKLFF
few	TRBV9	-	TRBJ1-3	TGTGCCAGCAGCCCCCGGGTAGTCTCTGGAAACACCATATATTTT	CASSPRVVSGNTIYF
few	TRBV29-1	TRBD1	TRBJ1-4	TGCAGCGTTGGGAGACAGGGAAATGAAAAACTGTTTTTT	CSVGRQGNEKLFF
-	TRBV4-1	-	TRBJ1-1	TGCGCCAGCAGCCAAGTTAGTCAGAACACTGAAGCTTTCTTT	CASSQVSQNTEAFF
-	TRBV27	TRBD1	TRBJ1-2	TGTGCCAGCAGTCGGGGACAGGGGGAGGATGGCTACACCTTC	CASSRGQGEDGYTF
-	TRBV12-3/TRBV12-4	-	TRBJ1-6	TGTGCCAGCAGTTTGGGGGTAGGGCCACCCCTCCACTTT	CASSLGVGPPLHF
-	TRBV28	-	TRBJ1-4	TGTGCCAGTCGACAGACTAATAAAAAACTGTTTTTT	CASRQTNKKLFF
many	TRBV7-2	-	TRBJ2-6	TGTGCCAGCAGCGAACAGATCTCTGGGGCCAACGTCCTGACTTTC	CASSEQISGANVLTF
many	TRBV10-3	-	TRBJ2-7	TGTGCCATCAACCGGGAACCTACCAGCGAGCAGTACTTC	CAINREPTSEQYF
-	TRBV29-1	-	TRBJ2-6	TGCGGCGTTGCGGGGGCCCTGACAGGGTTAGGGGCCAACGTCCTGACTTTC	CGVAGALTGLGANVLTF
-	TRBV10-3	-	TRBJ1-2	TGTGCCATCAGCCGATCGGGCAGCATAAACTATGGCCACACCTTC	CAISRSGSINYGHTF